Reported below is one T cell receptor beta chain. The germline V gene encodes CDR1 KGHSH and CDR2 LQKENI. The length of the CDR3 is 14 residues. The V segment lost 6 bases and the J segment 4 bases; nucleotides outside the gene matches: 9. These data belong to a study of T cells in Graves' hyperthyroidism and ophthalmopathy. Study-level information: Peripheral blood was acquired at first diagnosis, ahead of any therapy whatsoever.

The source material, RNA transcripts, was used to amplify TCR beta CDR3 regions. Initially, a first-round RT-PCR of the TCR CDR3 employed the HTBI primer set. MiXCR, run by TCRdb on the multiplex PCR reads, gives a single entry per CDR3 protein. Of hundreds of thousands of distinct CDR3 sequences detected, roughly 15% appear once; the ten largest clones hold under 3.5%. V is TRBV18 and J is TRBJ2-7; 7 positions match TRBD2. The clonotype comes from a woman aged 40 to 50 with Graves' ophthalmopathy. The sequenced sample was blood. The CDR3 loop reads CASSLRGTKYEQYF. The CDR3 coding sequence is TGTGCCAGCTCCCTGCGGGGGACTAAGTACGAGCAGTACTTC.